This TCR beta chain comes out of a study of blood T cell repertoires in COVID-19. The trim removed 6 bases at V and 1 base at J, leaving 2 bases unmatched. This CDR3 has 13 residues. Germline V lookup: CDR1 KGHSH, CDR2 LQKENI. A single count supports this clone. Data came from immunoSEQ multiplex PCR; TCRdb stores just in-frame clones and leaves some out. Of about 300,000 clones in the sample, around 86% were seen once. The rearrangement joins TRBV18 to TRBJ2-5, with 7 nucleotides matching TRBD2. The sample taken for sequencing was peripheral blood. This TCR was recovered from a man in his 70s with acute or convalescent COVID-19. The CDR3 region has the DNA TGTGCCAGCTCCAGCGGGGCCCAAGAGACCCAGTACTTC. It encodes CASSSGAQETQYF. The whole variable domain, filled in from reference TRBV18 and TRBJ2-5, reads NAGVMQNPRHLVRRRGQEARLRCSPMKGHSHVYWYRQLPEEGLKFMVYLQKENIIDESGMPKERFSAEFPKEGPSILRIQQVVRGDSAAYFCASSSGAQETQYFGPGTRLLVL.